Below, 25 T cell receptor beta chains from the same sample are listed, as sequenced in a study of T cells in Graves' hyperthyroidism and ophthalmopathy. Amplification targeted TCR beta CDR3 regions from RNA transcripts. An initial round of RT-PCR targeting the TCR CDR3 relied on the HTBI primer set. MiXCR, run by TCRdb on the multiplex PCR reads, gives a single entry per CDR3 protein. There are 600,000 to 700,000 distinct CDR3 sequences in the sample; approximately 14% occur only once, and around 4.5% lies in the top ten. The sequenced material came from blood. These receptors were taken from a woman in her forties with Graves' ophthalmopathy.

This clonotype was observed many times. The rearrangement links TRBV11-2 to TRBJ2-4; D is possibly TRBD2 (6 bases). Trimming pared 1 base from V and 7 bases from J, leaving 11 bases between. Germline V CDR1 and CDR2: SGHAT, FQNNGV. The CDR3 consists of 14 residues. CDR3 sequence: CASSLAGVANIQYF. The CDR3, as DNA: TGTGCCAGCAGCTTAGCGGGAGTAGCGAACATTCAGTACTTC.

This clonotype showed up many times. The rearrangement joins TRBV30 to TRBJ2-7; TRBD1 or TRBD2 may be the D gene (5 bases each). The germline gives CDR1 GTSNPN, CDR2 SVGIG (reference sequence). Trimming cost V 0 bases and J 2 bases, with 11 bases left between them. This CDR3 region has 14 residues. The CDR3 nucleotides read TGTGCCTGGAGTGTACAGCAGGGACCCTACGAGCAGTACTTC. Translating gives CAWSVQQGPYEQYF. Full variable domain (missing parts from reference TRBV30 and TRBJ2-7): SQTIHQWPATLVQPVGSPLSLECTVEGTSNPNLYWYRQAAGRGLQLLFYSVGIGQISSEVPQNLSASRPQDRQFILSSKKLLLSDSGFYLCAWSVQQGPYEQYFGPGTRLTVT.

This clonotype was detected ten times or more. The chain's CDR3 is CASSFVAGVSYEQYF. The CDR3 nucleotides read TGTGCCAGCAGTTTTGTAGCGGGGGTCTCCTACGAGCAGTACTTC. This chain links TRBV12-3 or TRBV12-4 with TRBJ2-7; 9 bases line up with TRBD2. This CDR3 has 15 amino acids. Germline trimming cut 3 bases from V and 0 bases from J; bases unmatched to any gene: 3.

This clonotype was recorded many times. This rearrangement joins TRBV6-2 or TRBV6-3 to TRBJ1-1; possibly TRBD1 for D (5 bases). V lost 2 bases to trimming and J lost 1 base, with 14 bases between them. Germline V lookup: CDR1 MNHEY, CDR2 SVGEGT. The CDR3 loop spans 16 amino acids. CDR3 in amino acids: CASSYQIGQGNTEAFF. As DNA, the CDR3 is TGTGCCAGCAGTTACCAAATCGGGCAGGGGAACACTGAAGCTTTCTTT.

This chain joins TRBV20-1 and TRBJ2-7; the D is unclear. Germline V CDR1 and CDR2: DFQATT, SNEGSKA (reference sequence). V was clipped by 1 base and J by 5 bases, with 9 bases between them. The length of the CDR3 is 12 residues. CDR3: CSARVLQDEQYF. The CDR3 region has the DNA TGCAGTGCTAGAGTCCTGCAGGACGAGCAGTACTTC.

This clonotype was seen repeatedly, ten times or more. This chain links TRBV29-1 with TRBJ2-7; no definite D call. Germline V CDR1 and CDR2: SQVTM, ANQGSEA. Deletions cut 7 bases from V and 4 bases from J, with 14 bases between. The CDR3 has 12 residues. This CDR3 reads CSAGFDGYEQYF. CDR3 nucleotides: TGCAGCGCGGGCTTCGATGGATACGAGCAGTACTTC.

This clonotype appeared many times. CDR3 in amino acids: CASVTPGAQETQYF. CDR3 nucleotide sequence: TGTGCCAGCGTAACTCCGGGAGCCCAAGAGACCCAGTACTTC. The chain recombines TRBV28 with TRBJ2-5, with a possible D match to TRBD2 (6 bases). Germline CDR1 MDHEN, CDR2 SYDVKM. The CDR3 loop spans 14 amino acids. V lost 8 bases and J lost 1, with 14 bases in between.

This clonotype has only a few counts. The gene calls are TRBV3-1 and TRBJ2-5, with D hard to call. The CDR3 contains 14 residues. CDR1 is LGHDT and CDR2 is YNNKEL in the germline V gene (reference sequence). V lost 1 base, J lost 4 bases, and 10 bases lay in between. The CDR3 nucleotides are TGTGCCAGCAGCCAAGGACCGGCGCGAGAGACCCAGTACTTC. It is translated as CASSQGPARETQYF.

This clonotype came up many times. The rearrangement links TRBV7-2 to TRBJ1-5, with no clear D. The CDR3 extends over 14 amino acids. CDR1 and CDR2 (germline): SGHTA, FQGNSA. Between the trimmed V and J ends, which lost 5 bases and 0 bases, there was a span of 8 bases. CDR3 protein: CASSGIYSNQPQHF. In DNA form, the CDR3 reads TGTGCCAGCAGCGGGATCTATAGCAATCAGCCCCAGCATTTT.

This clonotype appeared a few times. The gene calls are TRBV30 and TRBJ1-1, with a weak D call TRBD1 (5 bases). CDR1 is GTSNPN, CDR2 SVGIG, per germline (reference sequence). This CDR3 has 17 amino acids. Trimming pared 2 bases from V and 0 bases from J, leaving 19 bases between. CDR3 sequence: CAWSPGLHTRMNTEAFF. In DNA form, the CDR3 reads TGTGCCTGGAGTCCGGGACTCCACACCCGCATGAACACTGAAGCTTTCTTT.

This clonotype has a handful of counts. The chain uses TRBV13 and TRBJ1-1; D might be TRBD1 (5 bases). The germline V gene encodes CDR1 PRHDT and CDR2 FYEKMQ (reference sequence). V was clipped by 1 base and J by 3 bases, with 18 bases between them. The CDR3 is 17 amino acids. As DNA, the CDR3 is TGTGCCAGCAGCTTAGACCCCCAGGGTATGGCAGACACTGAAGCTTTCTTT. It codes for CASSLDPQGMADTEAFF.

V and J are TRBV20-1 and TRBJ1-4; D gene uncertain. Deletions cut 3 bases from V and 4 bases from J, with 9 bases between. CDR3 length: 13 amino acids. Germline CDR1 reads DFQATT; CDR2 reads SNEGSKA (reference sequence). The CDR3 loop reads CSARTPRNEKLFF. CDR3 sequence (DNA): TGCAGTGCTAGGACTCCTCGTAATGAAAAACTGTTTTTT.

This clonotype was observed many times. The CDR3 loop reads CASSYTSGPYEQYF. The DNA for the CDR3 is TGTGCCAGCAGTTACACTAGCGGTCCCTACGAGCAGTACTTC. The genes are TRBV6-5 and TRBJ2-7; 8 nucleotides line up with TRBD2. The V segment lost 2 bases and the J segment 2 bases; nucleotides outside the gene matches: 2. The CDR3 is 14 residues long. The germline CDR1 and CDR2 sequences are MNHEY and SVGAGI.

The chain has TRBV28 and TRBJ2-5, with D perhaps TRBD1 (6 bases). The CDR3 spans 16 residues. Germline V lookup: CDR1 MDHEN, CDR2 SYDVKM. The V gene lost 5 bases and the J gene lost 7 bases, with 23 bases spanning the gap. CDR3 sequence: CASSTRQGIRFGTQYF. The CDR3 nucleotides are TGTGCCAGCAGTACCCGGCAGGGGATACGGTTCGGGACCCAGTACTTC. The full variable domain, its missing parts supplied by reference TRBV28 and TRBJ2-5, is DVKVTQSSRYLVKRTGEKVFLECVQDMDHENMFWYRQDPGLGLRLIYFSYDVKMKEKGDIPEGYSVSREKKERFSLILESASTNQTSMYLCASSTRQGIRFGTQYFGPGTRLLVL.

The rearrangement uses TRBV6-2 or TRBV6-3 and TRBJ1-1, with a weak D call TRBD1 (5 bases). The CDR3 loop spans 15 amino acids. Germline V CDR1 and CDR2: MNHEY, SVGEGT. Trimming cost V 9 bases and J 3 bases, with 20 bases left between them. In DNA, the CDR3 is TGTGCCAGTAACCCTCATGGGGGAAGTGACACTGAAGCTTTCTTT. Protein: CASNPHGGSDTEAFF.

This clonotype has more than one count but fewer than ten. The chain uses TRBV20-1 and TRBJ2-4; 8 bases fit TRBD1. Germline V gene lookup returns CDR1 DFQATT and CDR2 SNEGSKA (reference sequence). The CDR3 consists of 16 residues. The CDR3 reads CSIRTGTISGKNIQYF. For the CDR3, the DNA is TGCAGCATTCGGACAGGGACAATTAGCGGCAAAAACATTCAGTACTTC.

This clonotype was observed many times. The V gene is TRBV11-3, the J gene TRBJ2-5; TRBD2 matches at 15 bases. The germline gives CDR1 SGHNT, CDR2 YENEEA. The CDR3 is made up of 17 amino acids. The junction had 7 bases not matched to a gene; V was cut back by 6 bases and J by 2 bases. CDR3 bases: TGTGCCAGCAGTTCCGGGACTAGCGGGAGGACGCAAGAGACCCAGTACTTC. Translated: CASSSGTSGRTQETQYF.

The sample holds one count of this clonotype. The rearrangement joins TRBV12-3 or TRBV12-4 to TRBJ2-7; 9 bases match TRBD1. V lost 6 bases and J lost 6; bases outside the gene matches: 9. This CDR3 has 14 amino acids. CDR3 residues: CASRPPGQGSEQYF. The CDR3 coding sequence is TGTGCCAGCAGACCTCCGGGACAGGGCTCCGAGCAGTACTTC.

This clonotype was counted many times. J is TRBJ1-1 and V is TRBV4-3, with TRBD1 identical over 10 bases. Germline V lookup: CDR1 LGHNA, CDR2 YSLEER. The CDR3 totals 18 residues. With V trimmed by 0 bases and J by 0 bases, 7 bases remained unmatched. In DNA form, the CDR3 reads TGCGCCAGCAGCCAAGAATCCGGGACAGGGGTGGTGAACACTGAAGCTTTCTTT. Its translation: CASSQESGTGVVNTEAFF.

The CDR3 nucleotides are TGTGCCAGCAGCGCACCCGGACTCCAGAGCGAGCAGTACTTC. It codes for CASSAPGLQSEQYF. The chain has TRBV6-1 and TRBJ2-7; possibly TRBD2 for D (5 bases). Per the germline V gene, CDR1 is MNHNS and CDR2 is SASEGT. V dropped 6 bases and J dropped 6 bases, with 18 bases sitting between them. This CDR3 has 14 amino acids.

This clonotype came up a few times. The V gene is TRBV14, the J gene TRBJ2-1, with TRBD2 identical over 9 bases. Trimming took 5 bases from V and 9 from J; bases not matched to a gene: 5. Germline V lookup: CDR1 SGHDN, CDR2 FVKESK. The CDR3 has 13 amino acids. In DNA, the CDR3 is TGTGCCAGCAGCTATAGCGGGAGTAGTGAGCAGTTCTTC. Amino acid sequence: CASSYSGSSEQFF.

The chain employs TRBV3-1 and TRBJ2-7; 8 bases are shared with TRBD2. This CDR3 is built from 18 residues. J was trimmed by 0 bases and V by 0 bases; bases with no gene match: 10. Germline CDR1 LGHDT, CDR2 YNNKEL (reference sequence). CDR3 coding DNA: TGTGCCAGCAGCCAAGACCGCCTAGCGGGTTTGAGCTCCTACGAGCAGTACTTC. It yields the protein CASSQDRLAGLSSYEQYF.

This chain joins TRBV20-1 and TRBJ2-3, with TRBD2 matching 8 bases. With 2 bases clipped from V and 2 bases from J, the junction kept 6 bases outside the gene matches. Per germline, CDR1 DFQATT and CDR2 SNEGSKA (reference sequence). There are 15 residues in the CDR3. This CDR3 is CSARRLAGSTDTQYF. The CDR3 region has the DNA TGCAGTGCTAGACGGCTAGCGGGCTCCACAGATACGCAGTATTTT.

This clonotype was observed a few times. This chain uses TRBV9 with TRBJ1-6; D is unresolved. CDR1 and CDR2 from the germline V gene are SGDLS and YYNGEE. Trimming removed 0 bases from V and 9 bases from J, with 13 bases in between. This CDR3 spans 15 amino acids. The CDR3 region has the DNA TGTGCCAGCAGCGTAGTTATGGACTGGGGTTCACCCCTCCACTTT. It encodes CASSVVMDWGSPLHF. Complete variable domain (other parts from reference TRBV9 and TRBJ1-6): DSGVTQTPKHLITATGQRVTLRCSPRSGDLSVYWYQQSLDQGLQFLIQYYNGEERAKGNILERFSAQQFPDLHSELNLSSLELGDSALYFCASSVVMDWGSPLHFGNGTRLTVT.

This clonotype has a count of ten or more. The chain uses TRBV5-1 and TRBJ2-7, with TRBD2 matching over 9 bases. The germline V gene has CDR1 SGHRS and CDR2 YFSETQ. CDR3 length: 15 amino acids. J lost 6 bases, V lost 3 bases, and 10 bases had no gene match. As DNA, the CDR3 is TGCGCCAGCAGCTGGGCGGGAGGGAGCATCGGCGAGCAGTACTTC. It yields the protein CASSWAGGSIGEQYF.